These T cell receptor beta chains were read from a single sample in a study of CD8+ T cells in alopecia areata. The method was immunoSEQ multiplex PCR; TCRdb's version includes in-frame clones alone and lacks a portion of them. Among about 150,000 clones listed, roughly 50% were seen once. Material: CD4+ T cells sorted from blood. The receptor set was obtained from a human donor in good health. Each CDR3 is given with its conserved first and last residue. D genes are given only for firm matches. The size of a clone is reported for some rows only, either as once, few or many, or as a class for expanded clones.

cdr3_length	d_call	v_call	clone_size	j_call	cdr3_nt	cdr3_aa
13	-	TRBV10-3	few	TRBJ1-2	TGTGCCATCAGCTACAGGGATATCTATGGCTACACCTTC	CAISYRDIYGYTF
13	-	TRBV23-1	few	TRBJ1-1	TGCGCCAGCAGCAGGGTCGGGAACACTGAAGCTTTCTTT	CASSRVGNTEAFF
15	-	TRBV29-1	-	TRBJ2-2	TGCAGCGTAGCCTCCAGGGCAGCAAACACCGGGGAGCTGTTTTTT	CSVASRAANTGELFF
11	-	TRBV25-1	few	TRBJ2-7	TGTGCCAGCAGTGGCCGTCTTGAGCAGTACTTC	CASSGRLEQYF
14	TRBD2	TRBV6-5	few	TRBJ2-2	TGTGCCAGCAAGGGGAGGGCGCTCACCGGGGAGCTGTTTTTT	CASKGRALTGELFF
19	-	TRBV19	-	TRBJ2-5	TGTGCCAGTAGTCCGCAACGGACCCTCGGCGGACCCGGTAGGGAGACCCAGTACTTC	CASSPQRTLGGPGRETQYF
12	TRBD1	TRBV29-1	-	TRBJ2-7	TGCAGCGCGCGACAGGGGCTCTACGAGCAGTACTTC	CSARQGLYEQYF
12	TRBD1	TRBV29-1	few	TRBJ1-1	TGCAGCGTTGAAGGGGACAGCCCGAAAGCTTTCTTT	CSVEGDSPKAFF
12	-	TRBV29-1	-	TRBJ2-5	TGCAGCGTCCGGGGGAACCAAGAGACCCAGTACTTC	CSVRGNQETQYF
15	TRBD2	TRBV10-3	-	TRBJ2-7	TGTGCCATCAGGGGGACTAGCGGGAGCTCCTACGAGCAGTACTTC	CAIRGTSGSSYEQYF
17	-	TRBV5-1	-	TRBJ2-6	TGCGCCAGCAGCTCAAACACAGGGCTCTCTGGGGCCAACGTCCTGACTTTC	CASSSNTGLSGANVLTF
14	TRBD1	TRBV30	-	TRBJ1-2	TGTGCCTGGAGTGTTGATAGGGGGCAGAGTGGCTACACCTTC	CAWSVDRGQSGYTF
13	-	TRBV4-1	-	TRBJ2-1	TGCGCCAGCAGCCAAGACGGGAAATTGGAGCAGTTCTTC	CASSQDGKLEQFF
15	-	TRBV7-2	few	TRBJ2-3	TGTGCCAGCAGCTCGGGAAGGGACTTCACAGATACGCAGTATTTT	CASSSGRDFTDTQYF
15	-	TRBV10-3	few	TRBJ2-7	TGTGCCATCATGGGACCCCCACCTAGCTCCTACGAGCAGTACTTC	CAIMGPPPSSYEQYF
16	TRBD1	TRBV29-1	few	TRBJ2-5	TGCAGCGTTGAACTGGGACAGGGGCTGGTGCAGGAGACCCAGTACTTC	CSVELGQGLVQETQYF
16	-	TRBV15	-	TRBJ2-2	TGTGCCACCAGCACGGTAGGGGGAAGAAACACCGGGGAGCTGTTTTTT	CATSTVGGRNTGELFF
13	TRBD1	TRBV29-1	-	TRBJ1-5	TGCAGCGTTGATTCAGGGGGGAATCAGCCCCAGCATTTT	CSVDSGGNQPQHF
19	-	TRBV23-1	few	TRBJ2-3	TGCGCCAGCAGTCAATCCCCGGACTCTGGCGCTGTTAGCACAGATACGCAGTATTTT	CASSQSPDSGAVSTDTQYF
15	-	TRBV29-1	-	TRBJ2-7	TGCAGCGTTGAAGAGTGGGCAGCCTTCTCCTACGAGCAGTACTTC	CSVEEWAAFSYEQYF
15	-	TRBV25-1	-	TRBJ2-3	TGTGCCAGCGGGAAAGGGACACCCAGGGCAGATACGCAGTATTTT	CASGKGTPRADTQYF
12	-	TRBV2	-	TRBJ2-7	TGTGCCAGTTCCCAGGACAGATACGAGCAGTACTTC	CASSQDRYEQYF
14	-	TRBV14	-	TRBJ1-1	TGTGCCAGCAGACCAACAGGGAAGAGGGCTGAAGCTTTCTTT	CASRPTGKRAEAFF
15	-	TRBV25-1	few	TRBJ2-5	TGTGCCAGCAGCCCCCCTCAAGGGGCGGGAGAGACCCAGTACTTC	CASSPPQGAGETQYF
13	-	TRBV18	-	TRBJ2-7	TGTGCCAGCTCACCTAGACAGACCTACGAGCAGTACTTC	CASSPRQTYEQYF
15	-	TRBV29-1	-	TRBJ1-1	TGCAGCGTTGAAGGCAGGCCCGTAATGAACACTGAAGCTTTCTTT	CSVEGRPVMNTEAFF
13	-	TRBV19	few	TRBJ1-1	TGTGCCAGTAGTACTCAGACAAGAACTAAAGCTTTCTTT	CASSTQTRTKAFF
13	-	TRBV27	-	TRBJ2-2	TGTGCCAGCAGTTACTTAAGGGCCGGGGAGCTGTTTTTT	CASSYLRAGELFF
13	TRBD1	TRBV18	-	TRBJ2-7	TGTGCCAGCTCACCGGGACAGGGGGGCGAGCAGTACTTC	CASSPGQGGEQYF
15	-	TRBV7-9	-	TRBJ2-1	TGTGCCAGCAGCTTAGTTCACTCCGGGCCCAATGAGCAGTTCTTC	CASSLVHSGPNEQFF
14	-	TRBV29-1	-	TRBJ2-1	TGCAGCGTTGGTTTAGGAGGCTCCTACAATGAGCAGTTCTTC	CSVGLGGSYNEQFF